This paragraph covers one T cell receptor (beta chain) sequence. The antigen it recognizes is unknown. It has no much larger one-base neighbor in the sample; base qualities were not kept. This specimen comes from a study of blood T cell repertoires in COVID-19 (dated by TCRdb to the early 2020s). Turning to the overall study: Collaborator samples came from the United States, Italy and Spain and covered acute and convalescent phases of COVID-19. The material from the prospective study consisted of cDNA or gDNA derived from T cells, B-cell-depleted T cells, or PBMCs. A freely available public database, intended as a resource for researchers studying the immune response to SARS-CoV-2, is where the repertoires were released. The samples were drawn from two sources: the first 160 participants of the ongoing ImmuneRACE study, and fewer than 1,500 subjects contributed by 6 global collaborators. A de-identified subject ID, COVID-19 status, age in years and sex were almost always included in the sample metadata. Where HLA class I and class II types were available, the types were taken from metadata supplied by the sample provider, not from assay-based typing. The dataset comprised deeply sampled blood TCRbeta repertoires from subjects exposed to, actively infected with, or recovered from COVID-19. The study at large found these results: How much clinical and demographic metadata was included differed by source and by participant, and the metadata was provided uncurated.

In the prospective study, participants were about 18 to 100 years old, resided in about two dozen geographic areas of the United States, and were enrolled through a virtual design. Cohort assignment in the prospective study relied on participant-reported clinical history from a screening survey and a study questionnaire. For ImmuneRACE Cohort 3, a participant was defined as recovered based on two consecutive negative NP/OP PCR tests, clearance by a healthcare professional, or resolution of symptoms. In the prospective study, mobile phlebotomists collected whole blood, serum and a nasopharyngeal or oropharyngeal swab from each participant. Participants in the prospective study had the option to provide additional blood draws and questionnaires over an approximately two-month period. Before DNA extraction, prospective study blood samples were shipped either frozen or at room temperature. Inclusive of the bounding cysteine and phenylalanine, the CDR3 is 13 residues long. Of the read, only the CDR3 DNA is kept; its 39 bases are in frame from base 1. Trimming takes 5 bases from V and 3 bases from J, and the germline ends sit 10 bases apart. CDR1 is given as SEHNR and CDR2 as FQNEAQ, both from the germline V gene (reference sequence).

TCRbeta CDR3 regions were amplified from genomic DNA by means of the immunoSEQ Assay, a bias-controlled multiplex PCR. The authors processed their data as follows. The number of nucleated cells in each sample was estimated by amplification of reference gene primers within the assay. Sequence reads were collapsed and filtered to measure the absolute abundance of every unique TCRbeta CDR3 rearrangement. Productive Simpson clonality was computed per sample as the square root of Simpson's diversity index over productive rearrangements. Sourced from immuneACCESS, this table was stored by TCRdb with only in-frame sequences that have V and J called. A share of the clones is absent; for the studies checked, an unresolved V gene accounts for under half, and the remainder has no known explanation. V and J calls and clone size come straight from that table; D and trimming were deduced from the DNA. For this sample the table gives fewer than 400,000 clones, of which 89% were detected only once. The ten top clones hold 1.7% of the sample.

Material for sequencing was PBMCs or T cells enriched from blood (not recorded which). Recombination connected TRBV7-9 to TRBJ1-2; no confident D gene assignment can be made. The source of this sequence is a woman between 25 and 40 years old who had recovered from COVID-19. The base sequence is TGTGCCAGCAGCGCAAGACAAGACTATGGCTACACCTTC. This encodes CASSARQDYGYTF.